The 4 T cell receptor beta chains presented below share a single source sample, sequenced in a study of cytomegalovirus exposure and HLA in healthy donors. Use of 60 Vbeta and 13 Jbeta primers characterized the PCR. Here immunoSEQ multiplex PCR was the method, and the copy in TCRdb shows in-frame clones only, minus some. The sample contains 85,000 to 100,000 clones, 55% to 65% of which appear only once. Material: PBMCs. Receptors were obtained from a human donor in good health.

This clone was detected a few times. This sequence joins TRBV7-9 and TRBJ1-6; TRBD1 aligns across 8 bases. The CDR3 is 15 amino acids. Germline V lookup: CDR1 SEHNR, CDR2 FQNEAQ (reference sequence). The junction had 7 bases not matched to a gene; V was cut back by 5 bases and J by 7 bases. The CDR3 is CASSTRTGRNSPLHF. DNA of the CDR3: TGTGCCAGCAGCACCCGGACAGGGAGAAATTCACCCCTCCACTTT.

The rearrangement joins TRBV6-6 to TRBJ1-4; TRBD1 matches at 8 bases. CDR1 MNHNY and CDR2 SVGAGI come from the germline V gene (reference sequence). CDR3 length equals 14 residues. The junction had 8 bases not matched to a gene; V was cut back by 8 bases and J by 6 bases. DNA of the CDR3: TGTGCCAGCCGAACCGGGACAGGCGATGAAAAACTGTTTTTT. As protein: CASRTGTGDEKLFF.

The chain recombines TRBV4-1 with TRBJ1-5, with TRBD1 identical over 11 bases. The CDR3 runs 15 residues. With 4 bases clipped from V and 6 bases from J, the junction kept 5 bases outside the gene matches. Germline loops: CDR1 MGHRA, CDR2 YSYEKL. The CDR3 bases are TGCGCCAGCAGCCGAGGGGGACAGGGGGTTCAGCCCCAGCATTTT. It specifies CASSRGGQGVQPQHF.

This chain connects TRBV5-6 to TRBJ2-5; D may be TRBD2 (5 bases). The germline V and J ends were trimmed by 6 bases and 3 bases, with 15 bases remaining between them. CDR1 and CDR2 (germline): SGHDT, YYEEEE. The CDR3 contains 14 residues. DNA for the CDR3: TGTGCCAGCACGGACCTAGGACTTAAAGAGACCCAGTACTTC. It yields the protein CASTDLGLKETQYF. The entire variable domain, with the rest obtained from reference TRBV5-6 and TRBJ2-5, is as follows: DAGVTQSPTHLIKTRGQQVTLRCSPKSGHDTVSWYQQALGQGPQFIFQYYEEEERQRGNFPDRFSGHQFPNYSSELNVNALLLGDSALYLCASTDLGLKETQYFGPGTRLLVL.